This T cell receptor (beta chain) was recovered during a study of blood T cell repertoires in COVID-19. About the study: Both acute and convalescent COVID-19 samples were obtained from the United States, Italy and Spain.

Per the original data handling: Using reference gene primer amplification, nucleated cell counts were estimated. The method was immunoSEQ multiplex PCR; TCRdb's version includes in-frame clones alone and lacks a portion of them. V and J calls and clone size come straight from that table; D and trimming were deduced from the DNA. The table includes roughly 70,000 clones, about 90% detected once. With V trimmed by 4 bases and J by 1 base, 6 bases remained unmatched. The CDR3 contains 15 residues. Germline lookup yields CDR1 SGHKS and CDR2 YYEKEE (reference sequence). The receptor's source is a human donor in a cohort sampled during active COVID-19. Sequenced: peripheral blood. The J gene is TRBJ2-7, the V gene TRBV5-5, with TRBD1 matching over 9 bases. The CDR3 bases are TGTGCCAGCAGCAGGGGACAGGGAGGATCCTACGAGCAGTACTTC. Encoded protein: CASSRGQGGSYEQYF.